This TCR beta chain was retrieved from a study of blood T cell repertoires in COVID-19 (dated by TCRdb to about 2020). For the study in its entirety: Samples covering the acute and convalescent phases of COVID-19 were provided by collaborators in the United States, Italy and Spain. The material from the prospective study consisted of cDNA or gDNA derived from T cells, B-cell-depleted T cells, or PBMCs. The dataset comprised deeply sampled blood TCRbeta repertoires from subjects exposed to, actively infected with, or recovered from COVID-19. The repertoires were made available in a free public database intended to serve as a resource for research on the immune response to SARS-CoV-2. The samples were drawn from two sources: the first 160 participants of the ongoing ImmuneRACE study, and 1,254 subjects contributed by 6 global collaborators. A de-identified subject ID, COVID-19 status, age in years and sex were almost always included in the sample metadata. HLA class I and class II types, where available, came from metadata supplied by the sample provider rather than from assay-based typing.

Worth noting for this clone: The clone's antigen remains unknown. Per-nucleotide qualities are absent, and no much larger clonotype sits a single base away.

Whole blood was collected in K2EDTA tubes by collaborating institutions according to the institutions' own protocols. Collaborator samples were shipped for TCRbeta analysis as frozen whole blood, isolated PBMCs, or DNA extracted from either sample type. Broader findings and caveats from the paper: The quantity of clinical and demographic metadata differed by source and by participant and was supplied without curation.

TCRbeta CDR3 regions were amplified from genomic DNA using the immunoSEQ Assay, a bias-controlled multiplex PCR. The source study handled its data this way. The number of nucleated cells in each sample was estimated from the amplification of reference gene primers within the assay. To quantify the absolute abundance of each unique TCRbeta CDR3 rearrangement, sequence reads were collapsed and filtered. For each sample, productive Simpson clonality was calculated by taking the square root of Simpson's diversity index across productive rearrangements. Not all clones reach the TCRdb copy of this immuneACCESS table, which keeps in-frame sequences only. Checked studies attribute under half of the gap to unresolved V genes and leave the rest unexplained. That table is the source of V, J and clone size, and D and trimming were worked out from the DNA. The sample table contains 50,000 to 60,000 clones; only one count was recorded for 85% to 90% of them. The ten largest clones represent 27% of the sample.

Sequences GTSNPN (CDR1) and SVGIG (CDR2) are obtained from the germline V gene (reference sequence). The CDR3 contains 12 residues, cysteine and phenylalanine counted. The retained sequence is limited to the CDR3, 36 bases, with the frame set at the first base. V loses 1 base, J loses 5 bases, and the germline ends lie 7 bases apart. Input material: peripheral blood. The rearrangement joined TRBV30 to TRBJ2-3, with the D gene uncertain. This TCR was recovered from a human donor in a cohort sampled during active COVID-19. The CDR3 protein sequence reads: CAWSAPVDTQYF. The nucleotide sequence reads TGTGCCTGGAGTGCTCCCGTAGATACGCAGTATTTT.